The 17 T cell receptor beta chains reported below all come from one sample, sequenced in a study of T cell responses to AZD1222 COVID-19 vaccine (dated by TCRdb to 2020 to 2023). The library was built by means of the immunoSEQ multiplex PCR assay. The source is immuneACCESS, and TCRdb retained only in-frame sequences with V and J called. Part of the clones is not carried over; for the studies checked, unresolved V genes explain less than half of this, and the remainder is unexplained. In all, the sample holds 180,000 or so clones, and more than 80% of those were seen once. The ten most abundant clones make up about 3% of the sample. The label giving this sample's time point can be read as: baseline before first vaccination. Sequences were derived from peripheral blood, sampled on day 0 of AZD1222 vaccination. All receptors derive from an adult in good health.

The J gene is TRBJ2-7, the V gene TRBV5-5, with D unclear. Trimming removed 4 bases at V and 6 bases at J, with 8 bases between. From germline, CDR1 is SGHKS and CDR2 YYEKEE (reference sequence). The CDR3 has 11 residues. The CDR3: CASSLSSEQYF. CDR3 nucleotides: TGTGCCAGCAGCCTTTCATCCGAGCAGTACTTC.

The J gene is TRBJ2-1, the V gene TRBV2; a weak D match, TRBD1 (5 bases). The V gene's germline CDR1 is SNHLY and CDR2 FYNNEI. Trimming left V 8 bases short and J 6 bases short, with 11 bases between. The CDR3 length is 12 residues. The CDR3 region has the DNA TGTGCCAGCCCAACAGGAGCCAATGAGCAGTTCTTC. Encoded protein: CASPTGANEQFF.

This chain joins TRBV25-1 and TRBJ1-1; D may be TRBD1 (6 bases). The CDR3 has 14 residues. V was cut by 7 bases and J by 2 bases, with 14 bases left in between. Germline assignment: CDR1 MGHDK and CDR2 SYGVNS. The CDR3 reads CASTGQTLNTEAFF. The CDR3 DNA is TGTGCCAGCACTGGACAGACACTAAACACTGAAGCTTTCTTT.

V usage is TRBV6-1 and J usage is TRBJ2-7, with 10 bases that match TRBD2. This CDR3 is built from 18 residues. V dropped 4 bases and J dropped 0; count of bases not matched to a gene: 12. Germline V CDR1 and CDR2: MNHNS, SASEGT. CDR3 amino acids: CASSVSWLAGVTSYEQYF. The CDR3 coding sequence is TGTGCCAGCAGTGTATCTTGGCTAGCGGGAGTTACCTCCTACGAGCAGTACTTC.

The V gene is TRBV2, the J gene TRBJ1-5; no clear D. The germline V gene encodes CDR1 SNHLY and CDR2 FYNNEI. This CDR3 region has 15 residues. V gave up 8 bases and J gave up 1 base, with 15 bases separating them. CDR3 residues: CASSFLTGSNQPQHF. The CDR3 region has the DNA TGTGCCAGCTCCTTTCTGACGGGGAGCAATCAGCCCCAGCATTTT.

This chain joins TRBV24-1 and TRBJ2-1; TRBD2 matches 7 bases. CDR1 is KGHDR, CDR2 SFDVKD, per germline. The CDR3 runs to 13 residues. V lost 5 bases, J lost 6 bases, and 3 bases stayed unmatched. The DNA for the CDR3 is TGTGCCACCAGTGGGGACTACTCCAATGAGCAGTTCTTC. Encoded protein: CATSGDYSNEQFF.

The CDR3 loop is CASSTGHTEAFF. Here the CDR3 DNA reads TGTGCCAGCAGTACAGGACACACTGAAGCTTTCTTT. The V and J genes are TRBV11-3 and TRBJ1-1, with a weak D call TRBD1 (5 bases). Germline V gene data show CDR1 as SGHNT and CDR2 as YENEEA. V was cut by 6 bases and J by 3 bases, with 8 bases left in between. This CDR3 region has 12 residues. Complete variable domain (other parts from reference TRBV11-3 and TRBJ1-1): EAGVVQSPRYKIIEKKQPVAFWCNPISGHNTLYWYLQNLGQGPELLIRYENEEAVDDSQLPKDRFSAERLKGVDSTLKIQPAELGDSAVYLCASSTGHTEAFFGQGTRLTVV.

CDR3 in amino acids: CASSSSGSSETQYF. In DNA, the CDR3 is TGTGCCAGCAGCTCTAGCGGGAGTTCCGAGACCCAGTACTTC. The J gene is TRBJ2-5, the V gene TRBV13; 10 bases fit TRBD2. The length of the CDR3 is 14 residues. The ends lost 4 bases at V and 5 bases at J; junction bases unmatched: 4. The germline V gene encodes CDR1 PRHDT and CDR2 FYEKMQ (reference sequence).

This chain links TRBV11-2 with TRBJ2-2; 9 bases are shared with TRBD2. The germline V gene encodes CDR1 SGHAT and CDR2 FQNNGV. V lost 5 bases to trimming and J lost 4 bases; unmatched junction nucleotides: 5. The CDR3 has 15 residues. The CDR3 spells CASSPWTSVTGELFF. In DNA form, the CDR3 reads TGTGCCAGCAGCCCATGGACTAGCGTCACCGGGGAGCTGTTTTTT.

The chain joins TRBV6-5 to TRBJ1-4; D is ambiguous. CDR3 size: 15 residues. V gave up 1 base and J gave up 7 bases, with 13 bases separating them. Germline V gives CDR1 MNHEY, CDR2 SVGAGI. CDR3 protein: CASSYFTGRGEKLFF. The CDR3 DNA sequence: TGTGCCAGCAGTTACTTCACGGGCCGAGGTGAAAAACTGTTTTTT.

The chain uses TRBV29-1 and TRBJ1-5; maybe TRBD1 (5 bases). Trimming cost V 4 bases and J 6 bases, with 13 bases left between them. Germline V CDR1 and CDR2: SQVTM, ANQGSEA. The CDR3 is made up of 13 amino acids. CDR3: CSVGVAGSQPQHF. DNA for the CDR3: TGCAGCGTTGGGGTGGCAGGGAGTCAGCCCCAGCATTTT.

The V and J genes are TRBV19 and TRBJ2-1, with a tentative D call TRBD2 (5 bases). The V gene lost 5 bases and the J gene lost 4 bases, with 12 bases spanning the gap. This CDR3 is 14 amino acids long. Germline V gives CDR1 LNHDA, CDR2 SQIVND (reference sequence). The CDR3 reads CASSWQTGYNEQFF. CDR3 bases: TGTGCCAGTAGTTGGCAAACGGGGTACAATGAGCAGTTCTTC.

This sequence joins TRBV4-2 and TRBJ2-7, with D perhaps matching TRBD1 (6 bases). Trimming left V 2 bases short and J 5 bases short, with 19 bases between. CDR3 length: 16 amino acids. CDR1 LGHNA and CDR2 YNFKEQ come from the germline V gene. CDR3 loop: CASSQSRGTGRDEQYF. CDR3 DNA: TGTGCCAGCAGCCAATCAAGGGGCACAGGGCGGGACGAGCAGTACTTC.

This chain links TRBV10-2 with TRBJ1-1; D call uncertain. The ends were cut back, 0 bases at V and 1 base at J, with 12 bases in the middle. The germline CDR1 and CDR2 sequences are WSHSY and SAAADI. The CDR3 is 16 amino acids. CDR3 DNA: TGCGCCAGCAGTGAGTCCCCCTTGACAAGGAACACTGAAGCTTTCTTT. Translated, it gives CASSESPLTRNTEAFF.

The rearrangement uses TRBV25-1 and TRBJ1-6; the D is unclear. This CDR3 contains 14 residues. Trimming shortened V by 1 base and J by 7 bases, and 8 bases separated the two germline ends. Germline lookup yields CDR1 MGHDK and CDR2 SYGVNS. The CDR3 DNA reads TGTGCCAGCAGTGAATTTGGGATGAATTCACCCCTCCACTTT. Translating gives CASSEFGMNSPLHF.

The J gene is TRBJ2-1, the V gene TRBV27; TRBD2 matches 14 bases. The CDR3 runs 16 residues. The trim removed 5 bases at V and 10 bases at J, leaving 10 bases unmatched. Looked up from germline, CDR1 is MNHEY and CDR2 is SMNVEV (reference sequence). CDR3 DNA sequence: TGTGCCAGCAGTCCGTACAGACTAGCGGGAGGGAGGGAGCAGTTCTTC. Its protein product is CASSPYRLAGGREQFF.

The rearrangement uses TRBV24-1 and TRBJ1-2, with a weak D call TRBD1 (5 bases). Germline-derived CDR1 and CDR2 are KGHDR and SFDVKD. The germline V and J ends were trimmed by 2 bases and 9 bases, with 12 bases remaining between them. This CDR3 is 13 amino acids long. The CDR3 protein is CATSDYDSKSYTF. The CDR3 DNA follows: TGTGCCACCAGTGATTATGACAGCAAGAGCTACACCTTC.